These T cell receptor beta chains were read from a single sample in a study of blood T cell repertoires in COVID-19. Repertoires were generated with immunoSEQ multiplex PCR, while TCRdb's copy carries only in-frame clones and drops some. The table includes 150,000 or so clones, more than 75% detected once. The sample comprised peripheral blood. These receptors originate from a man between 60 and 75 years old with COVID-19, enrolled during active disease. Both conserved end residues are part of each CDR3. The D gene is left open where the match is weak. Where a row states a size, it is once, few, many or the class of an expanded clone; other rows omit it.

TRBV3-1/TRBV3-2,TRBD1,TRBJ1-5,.,TGTGCCAGCAGCCAAACAGGGGATGGGCAGCCCCAGCATTTT,CASSQTGDGQPQHF
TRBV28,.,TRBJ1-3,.,TGTGCCAGCAGTACAGCCTCCGCTCAGGGAAACACCATATATTTT,CASSTASAQGNTIYF
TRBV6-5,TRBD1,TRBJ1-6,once,TGTGCCAGCAGCCCGACTACAGGGGGGACACCCCTCCACTTT,CASSPTTGGTPLHF
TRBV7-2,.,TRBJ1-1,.,TGTGCCAGCAGCTTATATCTCGGTGAAGCTTTCTTT,CASSLYLGEAFF
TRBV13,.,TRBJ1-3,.,TGTGCCAGCAGCTTAGGACAGCTATACTCTGGAAACACCATATATTTT,CASSLGQLYSGNTIYF
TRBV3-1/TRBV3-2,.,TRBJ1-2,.,TGTGCCAGCAGTTCCGACAGGTTTAGCTATGGCTACACCTTC,CASSSDRFSYGYTF
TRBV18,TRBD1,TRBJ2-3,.,TGTGCCAGCTCACCCCCGTCAGGGGGCGCAGATACGCAGTATTTT,CASSPPSGGADTQYF
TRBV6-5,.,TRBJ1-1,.,TGTGCCAGCAGTTACACGAGGACAGCCTCAAACACTGAAGCTTTCTTT,CASSYTRTASNTEAFF
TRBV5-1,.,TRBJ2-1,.,TGCGCCAGCAGCTTCTCTAGAAATCCCCCATACAATGAGCAGTTCTTC,CASSFSRNPPYNEQFF
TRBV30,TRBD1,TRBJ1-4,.,TGTGCCTGGAATATGGGGACAGGGGCTGAAAAACTGTTTTTT,CAWNMGTGAEKLFF
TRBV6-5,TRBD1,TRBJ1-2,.,TGTGCCAGCAGTACCCAGGGGGGAGCTAACTATGGCTACACCTTC,CASSTQGGANYGYTF
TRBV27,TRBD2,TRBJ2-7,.,TGTGCCAGCAGTCGTTCGGGGCTAGCGGGGGAAACCTACGAGCAGTACTTC,CASSRSGLAGETYEQYF
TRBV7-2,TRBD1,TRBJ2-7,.,TGTGCCAGCAGCCCGCGATCCGGGACAGGAAACTACGAGCAGTACTTC,CASSPRSGTGNYEQYF
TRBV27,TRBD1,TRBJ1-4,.,TGTGCCAGCAGGGACTTCAGGGGGCCGGGGGGAAAACTGTTTTTT,CASRDFRGPGGKLFF
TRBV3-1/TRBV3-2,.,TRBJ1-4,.,TGTGCCAGCAGCCAAGACGGGGGGGGAGAAAAACTGTTTTTT,CASSQDGGGEKLFF
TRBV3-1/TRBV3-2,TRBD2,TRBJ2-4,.,TGTGCCAGCAGCCAAGAGACTAGCGGTGATCCATCTGTGGGCAAAAACATTCAGTACTTC,CASSQETSGDPSVGKNIQYF
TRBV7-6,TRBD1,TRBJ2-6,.,TGTGCCAGCAGCTCGCGGACAGGGGGCTGGGGTGGGGCCAACGTCCTGACTTTC,CASSSRTGGWGGANVLTF
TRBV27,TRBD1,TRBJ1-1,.,TGTGCCAGCAGTTTAATTGGTGCAGGGGGCGACACTGAAGCTTTCTTT,CASSLIGAGGDTEAFF
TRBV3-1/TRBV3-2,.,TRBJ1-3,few,TGTGCCAGCAGCCAAGTGGCGTCAGGGCCAAACACCATATATTTT,CASSQVASGPNTIYF
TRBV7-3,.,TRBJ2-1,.,TGTGCCAGCAGCTTAATCCGCGCGGGTAGGAACAATGAGCAGTTCTTC,CASSLIRAGRNNEQFF
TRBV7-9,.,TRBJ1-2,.,TGTGCCAGCAGCCTTGACACCACTAACTATGGCTACACCTTC,CASSLDTTNYGYTF
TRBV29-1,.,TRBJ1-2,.,TGCAGCGTTGGCGGAGGATCCAACTATGGCTACACCTTC,CSVGGGSNYGYTF
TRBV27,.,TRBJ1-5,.,TGTGCCAGCAGACGGGATTTCAATCAGCCCCAGCATTTT,CASRRDFNQPQHF
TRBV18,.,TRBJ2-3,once,TGTGCCAGCGAAACCGGGGGGCTTGCGGATACGCAGTATTTT,CASETGGLADTQYF
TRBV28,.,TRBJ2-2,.,TGTGCCAGCCGGAGGGGCAGCACCGGGGAGCTGTTTTTT,CASRRGSTGELFF
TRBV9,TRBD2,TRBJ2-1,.,TGTGCCAGCAGCGTGACACTAGCGGGGGGACCCTCCTCCTACAATGAGCAGTTCTTC,CASSVTLAGGPSSYNEQFF
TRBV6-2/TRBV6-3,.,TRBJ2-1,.,TGTGCCAGCAGTTACGGGGCTCGATACAATGAGCAGTTCTTC,CASSYGARYNEQFF
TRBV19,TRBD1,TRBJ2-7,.,TGTGCCAGTAGTCGGGACAGAGCCTACGAGCAGTACTTC,CASSRDRAYEQYF
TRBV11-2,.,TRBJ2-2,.,TGTGCCAGCAGTATCCATCAGGGGGGCGGCACCGGGGAGCTGTTTTTT,CASSIHQGGGTGELFF
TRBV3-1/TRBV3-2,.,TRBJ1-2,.,TGTGCCAGCAGCCATCCCGGTCGGACAGACCTTGGCTACACCTTC,CASSHPGRTDLGYTF
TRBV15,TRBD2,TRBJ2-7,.,TGTGCCACCAGCAGAGACCCGGGACTAGAGACCTACGAGCAGTACTTC,CATSRDPGLETYEQYF
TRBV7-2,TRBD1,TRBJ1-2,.,TGTGCCAGCAGCTTAGATGGGACAGGGGTGAGTGGCTACACCTTC,CASSLDGTGVSGYTF
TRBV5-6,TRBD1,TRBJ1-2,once,TGTGCCAGCAGGCCCAGGGGGTTAGGATATGGCTACACCTTC,CASRPRGLGYGYTF
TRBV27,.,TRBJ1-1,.,TGTGCCAGCAGTTTATACGGGGTCGGTGAAGCTTTCTTT,CASSLYGVGEAFF
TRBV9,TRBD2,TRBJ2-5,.,TGTGCCAGCAGCCCCCAAGAGGGAGCGGGGGGGCTGGGTGAGACCCAGTACTTC,CASSPQEGAGGLGETQYF
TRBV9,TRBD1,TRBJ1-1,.,TGTGCCAGCAGCGCCGCGACAGGGTTGAGGGCTTTCTTT,CASSAATGLRAFF
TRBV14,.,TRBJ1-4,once,TGTGCCAGCAGCCTAACGGTGTTGACACGAGATGAAAAACTGTTTTTT,CASSLTVLTRDEKLFF
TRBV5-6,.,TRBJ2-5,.,TGTGCCAGCAGCCGGAGGGTCCTGGGAGAGACCCAGTACTTC,CASSRRVLGETQYF
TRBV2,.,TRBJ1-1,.,TGTGCCAGCAGTGAAATAGAGGGCGGGGGAAGAGCTTTCTTT,CASSEIEGGGRAFF
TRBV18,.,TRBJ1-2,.,TGTGCCAGCTCACAACCCCCGAGGGCAGACGGCTACACCTTC,CASSQPPRADGYTF
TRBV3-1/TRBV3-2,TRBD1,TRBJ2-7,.,TGTGCCAGCACCCGGACAGGGATATCCTACGAGCAGTACTTC,CASTRTGISYEQYF
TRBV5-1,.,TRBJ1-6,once,TGCGCCAGCAGCTTTGGTCAGAATTCACCCCTCCACTTT,CASSFGQNSPLHF
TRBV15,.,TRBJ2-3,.,TGTGCCACCAGCATGTGGAGGGCAGGGGGTTCAGATACGCAGTATTTT,CATSMWRAGGSDTQYF
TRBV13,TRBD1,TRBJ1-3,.,TGTGCCAGCAGCCCGGACAGGGCCGGAAACACCATATATTTT,CASSPDRAGNTIYF
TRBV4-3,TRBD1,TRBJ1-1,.,TGCGCCAGCAGCCTTCTACAGGGGACTGAAGCTTTCTTT,CASSLLQGTEAFF
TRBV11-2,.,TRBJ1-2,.,TGTGCCAGCAGCTTAGGCAGTAACTATGGCTACACCTTC,CASSLGSNYGYTF
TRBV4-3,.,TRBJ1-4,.,TGCGCCAGCGGCGTACAGGTGAATGAAAAACTGTTTTTT,CASGVQVNEKLFF
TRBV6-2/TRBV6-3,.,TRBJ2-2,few,TGTGCCAGCAGTCTTTCAGGGTTCGGGGAGCTGTTTTTT,CASSLSGFGELFF
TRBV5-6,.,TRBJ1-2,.,TGTGCCAGCAGCCCCCAAGGAGGGGAAGGCTACACCTTC,CASSPQGGEGYTF
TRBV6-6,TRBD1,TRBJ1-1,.,TGTGCCAGCAGTCAGGGGGCTGAAGCTTTCTTT,CASSQGAEAFF
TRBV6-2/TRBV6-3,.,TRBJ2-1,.,TGTGCCAGCAGTTACCGAGGTTCCTACAATGAGCAGTTCTTC,CASSYRGSYNEQFF
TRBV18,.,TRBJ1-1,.,TGTGCCAGCTCAATAGGACAGATGAACACTGAAGCTTTCTTT,CASSIGQMNTEAFF